The 22 T cell receptor beta chains below were found in one sample sequenced in a study of PD-1 blockade in classical Hodgkin lymphoma. Exposure to brentuximab vedotin varied, and each patient had relapsed following autologous stem cell transplantation. The method was immunoSEQ multiplex PCR; TCRdb's version includes in-frame clones alone and lacks a portion of them. This sample has fewer than 25,000 clones; 77% occur once, and the top ten carry approximately 44%. The sample was peripheral blood mononuclear cells (PBMCs), taken before the second cycle of nivolumab. The receptors were gathered from a human donor with classical Hodgkin lymphoma.

This chain connects TRBV5-4 to TRBJ2-3; 16 bases map to TRBD2. This CDR3 comprises 18 residues. Germline V gene sequence: CDR1 SGHNT, CDR2 YYREEE (reference sequence). The V segment lost 4 bases and the J segment 1 base; nucleotides outside the gene matches: 6. The CDR3 sequence is CASSTPGTSGGGTDTQYF. The DNA of the CDR3 is TGTGCCAGCAGCACTCCTGGGACTAGCGGGGGGGGCACAGATACGCAGTATTTT.

The chain couples TRBV5-1 to TRBJ2-2; TRBD2 matches at 12 bases. The CDR3 has 15 residues. After removal of 6 bases from V and 6 bases from J, the junction contained 6 bases not matched to a gene. CDR1 SGHRS and CDR2 YFSETQ come from the germline V gene. Here the CDR3 reads CASTPSGGGAGELFF. DNA for the CDR3: TGCGCCAGCACCCCTAGCGGGGGGGGAGCCGGGGAGCTGTTTTTT.

The chain has TRBV11-3 and TRBJ2-7; D perhaps matches TRBD1 (6 bases). The V and J ends lost 3 bases and 4 bases respectively, with 16 bases between them. This CDR3 is 15 amino acids long. Germline V gene sequence: CDR1 SGHNT, CDR2 YENEEA. This CDR3 is CASSLEDRRGYEQYF. CDR3 DNA sequence: TGTGCCAGCAGCTTGGAAGACAGGCGAGGGTACGAGCAGTACTTC.

The V and J genes are TRBV30 and TRBJ1-2; no firm D call. The germline V gene encodes CDR1 GTSNPN and CDR2 SVGIG (reference sequence). V gave up 4 bases and J gave up 4 bases, with 10 bases separating them. This CDR3 is built from 12 residues. CDR3 bases: TGTGCCTGGACGGCAGCCCCCTATGGCTACACCTTC. This encodes CAWTAAPYGYTF.

The V call is TRBV10-2, the J call TRBJ1-1; TRBD1 might be the D (6 bases). The CDR3 runs to 15 residues. Germline V gene lookup returns CDR1 WSHSY and CDR2 SAAADI. V lost 2 bases to trimming and J lost 1 base, with 11 bases between them. Here the CDR3 reads CASSERGRGNTEAFF. The CDR3 region has the DNA TGCGCCAGCAGTGAGCGAGGCAGGGGGAACACTGAAGCTTTCTTT.

The rearrangement links TRBV11-2 to TRBJ2-2; tentative D call: TRBD1 (5 bases). This CDR3 region has 15 residues. Trimming shortened V by 3 bases and J by 4 bases, and 12 bases separated the two germline ends. CDR1 is SGHAT, CDR2 FQNNGV, per germline. In DNA, the CDR3 is TGTGCCAGCAGCTTGGGGCTAGGAAGCACCGGGGAGCTGTTTTTT. Protein: CASSLGLGSTGELFF.

This rearrangement joins TRBV19 to TRBJ2-7, with 9 positions matching TRBD1. This CDR3 is 13 amino acids long. V lost 5 bases to trimming and J lost 3 bases; unmatched junction nucleotides: 2. Germline CDR1 and CDR2: LNHDA and SQIVND (reference sequence). CDR3: CASSAGQGYEQYF. Here the CDR3 DNA reads TGTGCCAGTAGTGCGGGACAGGGCTACGAGCAGTACTTC.

This rearrangement joins TRBV5-4 to TRBJ2-5; 11 bases are a match to TRBD2. There are 18 residues in the CDR3. Germline-derived CDR1 and CDR2 are SGHNT and YYREEE (reference sequence). J was trimmed by 5 bases and V by 0 bases; bases with no gene match: 12. CDR3 coding DNA: TGTGCCAGCAGCTTGGAGCTAGCGGGAGGCCGCAGCCGGGAGACCCAGTACTTC. It encodes CASSLELAGGRSRETQYF.

This clone is termed medium-sized. The sample has other DNA sequences that encode this CDR3 too. This chain connects TRBV6-5 to TRBJ2-7, with D uncertain. The CDR3 is 13 residues long. Trimming cost V 7 bases and J 2 bases, with 12 bases left between them. Germline loops: CDR1 MNHEY, CDR2 SVGAGI. The chain's CDR3 is CASTPGPTYEQYF. In DNA, the CDR3 is TGTGCCAGCACCCCCGGCCCAACCTACGAGCAGTACTTC.

There are a few counts of this clone. The chain links TRBV2 to TRBJ2-7, with D possibly TRBD2 on 5 matching bases. The germline CDR1 and CDR2 sequences are SNHLY and FYNNEI. The CDR3 covers 11 residues. V was shortened by 2 bases and J by 9 bases, with 8 bases between the two germline ends. The CDR3 loop reads CASSERTPQYF. In DNA form, the CDR3 reads TGTGCCAGCAGTGAAAGGACTCCGCAGTACTTC.

In nucleotides, the CDR3 is TGTGCCAGTAAGGACAGGGGATCGTTCTATGGCTACACCTTC. It is translated as CASKDRGSFYGYTF. The chain couples TRBV19 to TRBJ1-2, with 9 nucleotides matching TRBD1. Germline-derived CDR1 and CDR2 are LNHDA and SQIVND (reference sequence). Losses at the gene ends were 7 bases for V and 4 bases for J; bases not matched to a gene: 7. The CDR3 is 14 residues long.

By frequency in the sample, this clone is medium-sized. V and J are TRBV10-3 and TRBJ2-7; TRBD1 agrees at 9 bases. J was trimmed by 3 bases and V by 8 bases; bases with no gene match: 2. CDR3 size: 12 residues. Germline CDR1 ENHRY, CDR2 SYGVKD. The CDR3: CAIATGGYEQYF. In DNA, the CDR3 is TGTGCCATCGCGACAGGGGGCTACGAGCAGTACTTC.

In DNA form, the CDR3 reads TGTGCCAGCAGTACTCCGGGACTAGCGCACTACGAGCAGTACTTC. Its protein is CASSTPGLAHYEQYF. V usage is TRBV28 and J usage is TRBJ2-7; 10 bases match TRBD2. The CDR3 runs 15 residues. CDR1 and CDR2 (germline): MDHEN, SYDVKM. The J segment lost 3 bases and the V segment lost 5 bases, leaving 7 bases of the junction unmatched.

The chain couples TRBV30 to TRBJ2-6; maybe TRBD1 (5 bases). The CDR3 runs 17 residues. From germline, CDR1 is GTSNPN and CDR2 SVGIG (reference sequence). Trimming took off 3 bases at V and 1 base at J, with 16 bases between the two ends. CDR3 coding DNA: TGTGCCTGGAGGGAACGGTTGGGGCATTCTGGGGCCAACGTCCTGACTTTC. It encodes CAWRERLGHSGANVLTF. Full variable domain (missing parts from reference TRBV30 and TRBJ2-6): SQTIHQWPATLVQPVGSPLSLECTVEGTSNPNLYWYRQAAGRGLQLLFYSVGIGQISSEVPQNLSASRPQDRQFILSSKKLLLSDSGFYLCAWRERLGHSGANVLTFGAGSRLTVL.

CDR3 region: CASSLKTGRRKLFF. In DNA form, the CDR3 reads TGTGCCAGCAGTTTAAAGACAGGGAGAAGAAAACTGTTTTTT. The chain joins TRBV28 to TRBJ1-4; TRBD1 agrees at 7 bases. Germline V gene data show CDR1 as MDHEN and CDR2 as SYDVKM. CDR3 length: 14 amino acids. With V trimmed by 2 bases and J by 10 bases, 7 bases remained unmatched.

The rearrangement joins TRBV9 to TRBJ2-2; the match to TRBD1 covers 9 bases. Trimming cost V 0 bases and J 0 bases; bases outside gene matches: 12. Germline CDR1 SGDLS, CDR2 YYNGEE. This CDR3 is 20 amino acids long. CDR3 sequence (DNA): TGTGCCAGCAGCGTAGGGCTCGGGACAGGGTCGCGAGCGAACACCGGGGAGCTGTTTTTT. It codes for CASSVGLGTGSRANTGELFF.

This sequence joins TRBV7-3 and TRBJ2-3, with 10 bases lining up with TRBD2. Germline values: CDR1 SGHTA, CDR2 FQGTGA. The V and J ends lost 6 bases and 5 bases, in that order; junction bases with no gene match: 5. CDR3 length equals 14 residues. Written as DNA, the CDR3 is TGTGCCAGCAGACTTACTAGCGGGATAGATACGCAGTATTTT. Translating gives CASRLTSGIDTQYF.

This clone rates as medium-sized. Other DNA sequences in the same sample also yield this CDR3. The chain is built from TRBV25-1 and TRBJ1-3; no reliable D call. V gave up 2 bases and J gave up 0 bases, with 5 bases separating them. Looked up from germline, CDR1 is MGHDK and CDR2 is SYGVNS. This CDR3 is built from 14 residues. CDR3 in DNA: TGTGCCAGCAGTGAACTTTCCTCTGGAAACACCATATATTTT. The encoded protein is CASSELSSGNTIYF.

The V gene is TRBV19, the J gene TRBJ1-6; unclear D gene. The V end was cut by 6 bases, the J end by 6 bases, with 6 bases between. The length of the CDR3 is 12 residues. From germline, CDR1 is LNHDA and CDR2 SQIVND (reference sequence). The CDR3 DNA follows: TGTGCCAGTAGCGTCATTAATTCACCCCTCCACTTT. Translation: CASSVINSPLHF.

The chain combines TRBV30 with TRBJ1-2; D possibly corresponds to TRBD1 (6 bases). The germline CDR1 and CDR2 sequences are GTSNPN and SVGIG (reference sequence). Trimming removed 5 bases from V and 1 base from J, with 20 bases in between. The CDR3 totals 16 residues. CDR3 DNA: TGTGCCTGGGCTTTACACAGGGTTGGTGGTAACTATGGCTACACCTTC. This codes for CAWALHRVGGNYGYTF.

The chain uses TRBV7-9 and TRBJ1-3; D unresolved. The V and J ends lost 4 bases and 4 bases respectively, with 11 bases between them. From germline, CDR1 is SEHNR and CDR2 FQNEAQ (reference sequence). The CDR3 has 14 amino acids. The CDR3 sequence is CASSYPGSGNTIYF. The CDR3 DNA is TGTGCCAGCAGCTACCCGGGGTCAGGAAACACCATATATTTT.

The chain employs TRBV30 and TRBJ2-7; no definite D call. Trimming pared 1 base from V and 3 bases from J, leaving 10 bases between. There are 13 residues in the CDR3. Germline loops: CDR1 GTSNPN, CDR2 SVGIG (reference sequence). CDR3 bases: TGTGCCTGGAGTGCGACTGTTTTCTACGAGCAGTACTTC. Translating it yields CAWSATVFYEQYF.